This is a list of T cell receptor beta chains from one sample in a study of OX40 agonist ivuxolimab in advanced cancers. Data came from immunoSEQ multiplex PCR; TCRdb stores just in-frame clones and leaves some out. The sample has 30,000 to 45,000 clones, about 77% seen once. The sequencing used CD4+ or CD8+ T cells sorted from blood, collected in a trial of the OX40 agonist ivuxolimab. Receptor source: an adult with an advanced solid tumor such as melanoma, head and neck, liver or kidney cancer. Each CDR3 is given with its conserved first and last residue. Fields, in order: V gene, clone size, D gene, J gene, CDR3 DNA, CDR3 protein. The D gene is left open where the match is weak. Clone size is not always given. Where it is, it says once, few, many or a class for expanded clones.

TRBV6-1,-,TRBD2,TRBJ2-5,TGTGCCAGCAGTGAGGCCCACAGACTAGCGGGGGGTAGAGAGACCCAGTACTTC,CASSEAHRLAGGRETQYF
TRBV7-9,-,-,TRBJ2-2,TGTGCCAGCAGCACAGTAAGGGGCGGGGAGCTGTTTTTT,CASSTVRGGELFF
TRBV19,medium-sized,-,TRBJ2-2,TGTGCCAGTAGTATCTACGGGGCATCCGGGGAGCTGTTTTTT,CASSIYGASGELFF
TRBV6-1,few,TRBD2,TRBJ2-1,TGTGCCAGCAGCGACCTTAGCGGGAGGGCTAATGAGCAGTTCTTC,CASSDLSGRANEQFF
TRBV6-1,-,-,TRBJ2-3,TGTGCCAGCAGGGGTGTGGAACTGGGGCCAGATACGCAGTATTTT,CASRGVELGPDTQYF
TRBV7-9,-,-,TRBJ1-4,TGTGCCAGCAGCTTGTGGGACGGAACTAATGAAAAACTGTTTTTT,CASSLWDGTNEKLFF
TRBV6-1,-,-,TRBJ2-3,TGTGCCAGCAGTGAACGACGACTAGGGATTTCAGATACGCAGTATTTT,CASSERRLGISDTQYF
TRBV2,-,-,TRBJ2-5,TGTGCCAGCATGGGGAACCAAGAGACCCAGTACTTC,CASMGNQETQYF
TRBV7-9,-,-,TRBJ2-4,TGTGCCAGCAGCGTCGGCTCGGGGGAAAACATTCAGTACTTC,CASSVGSGENIQYF
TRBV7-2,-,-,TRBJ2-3,TGTGCCAGCAGCCCCTACCGGAGCACAGATACGCAGTATTTT,CASSPYRSTDTQYF
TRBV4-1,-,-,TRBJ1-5,TGCGCCAGCAGCCAAGAGGGAGGGGTAAATCAGCCCCAGCATTTT,CASSQEGGVNQPQHF
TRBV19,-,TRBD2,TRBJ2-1,TGTGCCAGTAGTTGGGCGGGAGTTCAGGATGAGCAGTTCTTC,CASSWAGVQDEQFF
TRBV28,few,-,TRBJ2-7,TGTGCCAGCTCCCAAGGGTGGCCCTACGAGCAGTACTTC,CASSQGWPYEQYF
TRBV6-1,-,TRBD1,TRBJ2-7,TGTGCCAGCAGCCGGGACAGGGGATACGAGCAGTACTTC,CASSRDRGYEQYF
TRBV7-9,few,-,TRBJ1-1,TGTGCCAGCAGCTTAGCGAAGGGGAACCCTAGGGACACTGAAGCTTTCTTT,CASSLAKGNPRDTEAFF
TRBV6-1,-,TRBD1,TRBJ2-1,TGTGCCAGCAGTGAATCGACAGGGGGGCGAGGTGAGCAGTTCTTC,CASSESTGGRGEQFF
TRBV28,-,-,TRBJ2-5,TGTGCCAGCCCCTTGGAGGGGCGCCGGTACCAAGAGACCCAGTACTTC,CASPLEGRRYQETQYF
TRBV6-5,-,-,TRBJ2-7,TGTGCCAGCAGCCCCGGTGAGGGAGGTTACGAGCAGTACTTC,CASSPGEGGYEQYF
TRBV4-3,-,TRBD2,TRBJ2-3,TGCGCCAGCACACCGGGACTAGCGGGAAGCACAGATACGCAGTATTTT,CASTPGLAGSTDTQYF
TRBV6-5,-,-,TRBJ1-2,TGTGCCAGCAGTTACTCTCTCTCCAGTCATGGCTACACCTTC,CASSYSLSSHGYTF
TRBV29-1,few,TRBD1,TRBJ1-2,TGCAGCGTTGAAGGGCAGGGGGCTAACTATGGCTACACCTTC,CSVEGQGANYGYTF
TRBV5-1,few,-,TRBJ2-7,TGCGCCAGCAGCTTGGGGACAGAGTCACCCTACGAGCAGTACTTC,CASSLGTESPYEQYF
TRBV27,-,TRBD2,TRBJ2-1,TGTGCCAGCAGTTTAGCGGGAGAGGGCCATGAGCAGTTCTTC,CASSLAGEGHEQFF
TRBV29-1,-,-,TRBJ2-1,TGCAGCGTTGTCATATACAATGAGCAGTTCTTC,CSVVIYNEQFF
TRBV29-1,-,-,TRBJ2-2,TGCAGCGTTGAAGTTAGGGGGACGAACACCGGGGAGCTGTTTTTT,CSVEVRGTNTGELFF
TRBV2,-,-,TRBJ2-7,TGTGCCAGCAGACACGCCGTAGGAGGGGGCGGCGGGGCTGGCTCCTACGAGCAGTACTTC,CASRHAVGGGGGAGSYEQYF
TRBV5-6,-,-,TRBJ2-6,TGTGCCAGCAGCGTAGGTTGGCTGGTCGTTGGGGCCAACGTCCTGACTTTC,CASSVGWLVVGANVLTF
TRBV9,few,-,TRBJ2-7,TGTGCCAGCAGCGTAGGCCCAGGGCTCTACGAGCAGTACTTC,CASSVGPGLYEQYF
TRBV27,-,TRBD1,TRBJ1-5,TGTGCCAGCAGTACAGGGGGCCAGCCCCAGCATTTT,CASSTGGQPQHF
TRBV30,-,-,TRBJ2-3,TGTGCCTGGAGTGTATCACACACAGATACGCAGTATTTT,CAWSVSHTDTQYF
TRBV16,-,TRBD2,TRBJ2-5,TGTGCCAGCAGCGCCCGGGGGGATGAGACCCAGTACTTC,CASSARGDETQYF
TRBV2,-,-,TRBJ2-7,TGTGCCAGCAACGACCAAGCCTACGAGCAGTACTTC,CASNDQAYEQYF
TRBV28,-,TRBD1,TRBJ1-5,TGTGCCAGCAGCTGGACAGGGGAAGGGCAGCCCCAGCATTTT,CASSWTGEGQPQHF
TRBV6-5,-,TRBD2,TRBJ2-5,TGTGCCAGCAGTTACTCTGGGCTAGCGGGATGGGAGACCCAGTACTTC,CASSYSGLAGWETQYF
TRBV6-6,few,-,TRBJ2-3,TGTGCCAGCAGTTACTCGGACCCCGCAGATACGCAGTATTTT,CASSYSDPADTQYF
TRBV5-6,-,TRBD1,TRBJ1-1,TGTGCCAGCAGCGGGGGGACAGGGACGGAGAATGAAGCTTTCTTT,CASSGGTGTENEAFF
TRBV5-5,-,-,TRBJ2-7,TGTGCCAGCAGCGAGACAGACTCCTACGAGCAGTACTTC,CASSETDSYEQYF
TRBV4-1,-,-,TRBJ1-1,TGCGCCAGCAGCCAAGTAAGAGGGGCCGGCACTGAAGCTTTCTTT,CASSQVRGAGTEAFF
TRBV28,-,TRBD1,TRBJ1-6,TGTGCCAGCAGTTCACAGGGGGCGTATAATTCACCCCTCCACTTT,CASSSQGAYNSPLHF
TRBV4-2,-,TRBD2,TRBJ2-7,TGTGCCAGCAGCCAAGACCCTTTAGGACTAGCGGGCGAAAACGAGCAGTACTTC,CASSQDPLGLAGENEQYF
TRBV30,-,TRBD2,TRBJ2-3,TGTGCCTGGAGGATAGCGGGAACCTACACAGATACGCAGTATTTT,CAWRIAGTYTDTQYF
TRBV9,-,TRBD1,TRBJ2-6,TGTGCCAGCAGCCCGCGACAGGGGTCGGGGGCCAACGTCCTGACTTTC,CASSPRQGSGANVLTF
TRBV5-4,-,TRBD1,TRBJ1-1,TGTGCCAGCAGCCCGGACAGGGTGGGGGACACTGAAGCTTTCTTT,CASSPDRVGDTEAFF
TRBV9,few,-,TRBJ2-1,TGTGCCAGCAGCGTAGATTTGGGATTCGATGAGCAGTTCTTC,CASSVDLGFDEQFF
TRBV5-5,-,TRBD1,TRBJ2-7,TGTGCCAGCAGCGCGGGACAGGGACCCTACGAGCAGTACTTC,CASSAGQGPYEQYF
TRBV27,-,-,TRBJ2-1,TGTGCCACCCTTCCCCATGGGGGGAGCTCCTACAATGAGCAGTTCTTC,CATLPHGGSSYNEQFF
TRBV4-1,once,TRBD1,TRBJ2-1,TGCGCCAGCAGCCTCGAAACAGGGGGGTCCTACAATGAGCAGTTCTTC,CASSLETGGSYNEQFF
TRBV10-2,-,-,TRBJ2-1,TGCGCCAGCAGTGAATACGATGAGCAGTTCTTC,CASSEYDEQFF
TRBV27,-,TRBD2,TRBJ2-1,TGTGCCAGCAGTTTAAGCGGGAGACGGAATGAGCAGTTCTTC,CASSLSGRRNEQFF
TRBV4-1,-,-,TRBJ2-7,TGCGCCAGCAGCCAAGTTTTGGAGGGATACGAGCAGTACTTC,CASSQVLEGYEQYF
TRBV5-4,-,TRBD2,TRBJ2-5,TGTGCCAGCAGCCCCGCTAGCGGGGGGGCTCGTGAGACCCAGTACTTC,CASSPASGGARETQYF
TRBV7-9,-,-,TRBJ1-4,TGTGCCAGCAGCTTAGTAACCGCGGATGCAACTAATGAAAAACTGTTTTTT,CASSLVTADATNEKLFF
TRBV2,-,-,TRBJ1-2,TGTGCCAGCAAAGACAGTCTAACTAACTATGGCTACACCTTC,CASKDSLTNYGYTF
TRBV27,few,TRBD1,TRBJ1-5,TGTGCCAGCACCGGACAGGGTGGCCAGCCCCAGCATTTT,CASTGQGGQPQHF
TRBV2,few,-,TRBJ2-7,TGTGCCAGCAGTGAAGTTTTCGACACGGCAAACTCCTACGAGCAGTACTTC,CASSEVFDTANSYEQYF
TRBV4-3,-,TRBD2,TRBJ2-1,TGCGCCAGCAGCCAACTAGCGGGGGGCGTAAATGAGCAGTTCTTC,CASSQLAGGVNEQFF
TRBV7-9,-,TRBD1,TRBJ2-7,TGTGCCAGCAGCTTCCTCAATCTCCGACAGGGAACGAGTCACGAGCAGTACTTC,CASSFLNLRQGTSHEQYF